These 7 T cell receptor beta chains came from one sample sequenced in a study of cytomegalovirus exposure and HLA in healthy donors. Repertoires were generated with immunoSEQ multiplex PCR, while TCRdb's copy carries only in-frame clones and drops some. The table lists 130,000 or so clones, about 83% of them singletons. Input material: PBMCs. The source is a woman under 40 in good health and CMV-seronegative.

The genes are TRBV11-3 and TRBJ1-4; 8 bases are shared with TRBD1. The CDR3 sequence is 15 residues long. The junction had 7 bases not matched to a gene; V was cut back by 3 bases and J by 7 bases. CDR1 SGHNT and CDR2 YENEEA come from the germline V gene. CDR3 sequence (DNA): TGTGCCAGCAGCTTTACAGGGGGATGGAGTGAAAAACTGTTTTTT. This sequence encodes CASSFTGGWSEKLFF.

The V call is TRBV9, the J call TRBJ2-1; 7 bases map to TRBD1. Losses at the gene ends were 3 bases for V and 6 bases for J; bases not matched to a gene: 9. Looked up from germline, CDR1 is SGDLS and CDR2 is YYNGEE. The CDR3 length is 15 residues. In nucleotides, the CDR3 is TGTGCCAGCAGCGGACAGGGTTCAGGTGGCAATGAGCAGTTCTTC. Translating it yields CASSGQGSGGNEQFF.

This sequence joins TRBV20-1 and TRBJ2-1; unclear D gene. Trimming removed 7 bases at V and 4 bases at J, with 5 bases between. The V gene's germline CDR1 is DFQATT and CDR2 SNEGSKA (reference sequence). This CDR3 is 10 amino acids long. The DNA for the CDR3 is TGCAGTGTCGGTTACAATGAGCAGTTCTTC. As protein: CSVGYNEQFF.

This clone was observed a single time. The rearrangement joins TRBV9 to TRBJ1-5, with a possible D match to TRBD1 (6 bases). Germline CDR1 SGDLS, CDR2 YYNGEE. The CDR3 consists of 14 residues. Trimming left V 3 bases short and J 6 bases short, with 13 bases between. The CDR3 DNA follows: TGTGCCAGCAGCGAGGATATGGGGGCTCAGCCCCAGCATTTT. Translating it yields CASSEDMGAQPQHF.

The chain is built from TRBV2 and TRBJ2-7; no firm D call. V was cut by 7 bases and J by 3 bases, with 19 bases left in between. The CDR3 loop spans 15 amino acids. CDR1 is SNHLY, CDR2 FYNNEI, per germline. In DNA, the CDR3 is TGTGCCAGCAAATCAGCAGCGACTGGAAACTACGAGCAGTACTTC. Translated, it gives CASKSAATGNYEQYF.

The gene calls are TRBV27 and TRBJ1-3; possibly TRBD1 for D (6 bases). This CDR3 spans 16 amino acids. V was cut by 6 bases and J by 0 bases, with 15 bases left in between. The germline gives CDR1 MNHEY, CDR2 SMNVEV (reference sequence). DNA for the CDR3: TGTGCCAGCAGCCTAACCGGACAGTTCTCTGGAAACACCATATATTTT. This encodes CASSLTGQFSGNTIYF.

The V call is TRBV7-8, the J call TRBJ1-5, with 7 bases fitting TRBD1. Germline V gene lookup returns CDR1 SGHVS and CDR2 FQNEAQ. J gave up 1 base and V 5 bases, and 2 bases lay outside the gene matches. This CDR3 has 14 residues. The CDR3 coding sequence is TGTGCCAGCAGCCAGGGGGGAAGCAATCAGCCCCAGCATTTT. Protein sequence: CASSQGGSNQPQHF.